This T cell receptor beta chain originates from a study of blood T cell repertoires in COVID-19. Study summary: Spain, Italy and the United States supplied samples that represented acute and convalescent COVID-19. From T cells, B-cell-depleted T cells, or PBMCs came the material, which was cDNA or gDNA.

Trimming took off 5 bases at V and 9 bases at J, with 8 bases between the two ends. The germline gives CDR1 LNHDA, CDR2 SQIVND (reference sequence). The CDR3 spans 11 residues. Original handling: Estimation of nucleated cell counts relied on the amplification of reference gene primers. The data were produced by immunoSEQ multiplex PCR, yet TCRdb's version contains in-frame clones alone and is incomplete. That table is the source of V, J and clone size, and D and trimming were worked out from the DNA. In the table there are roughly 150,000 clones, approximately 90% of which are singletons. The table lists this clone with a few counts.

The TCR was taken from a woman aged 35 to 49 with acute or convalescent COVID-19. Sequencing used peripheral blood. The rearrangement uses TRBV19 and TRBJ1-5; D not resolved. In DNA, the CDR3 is TGTGCCAGTAGTTCGCGGGGGCCCCAGCATTTT. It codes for CASSSRGPQHF.